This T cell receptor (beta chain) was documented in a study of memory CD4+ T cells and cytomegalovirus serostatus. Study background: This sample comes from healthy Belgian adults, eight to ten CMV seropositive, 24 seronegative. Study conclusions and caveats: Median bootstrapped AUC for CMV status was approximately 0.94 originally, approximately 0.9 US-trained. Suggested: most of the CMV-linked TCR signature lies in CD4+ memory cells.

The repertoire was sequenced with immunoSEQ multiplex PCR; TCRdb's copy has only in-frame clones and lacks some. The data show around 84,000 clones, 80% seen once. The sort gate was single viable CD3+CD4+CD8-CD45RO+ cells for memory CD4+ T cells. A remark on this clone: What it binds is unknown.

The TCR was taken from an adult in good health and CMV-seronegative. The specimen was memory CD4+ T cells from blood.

The CDR3 reads CASSSGQGAYEQYF. The CDR3 nucleotides read TGCGCCAGCAGCTCTGGACAGGGCGCTTACGAGCAGTACTTC. V usage is TRBV5-1 and J usage is TRBJ2-7, with 8 bases lining up with TRBD1. Germline-derived CDR1 and CDR2 are SGHRS and YFSETQ. J gave up 4 bases and V 3 bases, and 6 bases lay outside the gene matches. This CDR3 spans 14 amino acids.